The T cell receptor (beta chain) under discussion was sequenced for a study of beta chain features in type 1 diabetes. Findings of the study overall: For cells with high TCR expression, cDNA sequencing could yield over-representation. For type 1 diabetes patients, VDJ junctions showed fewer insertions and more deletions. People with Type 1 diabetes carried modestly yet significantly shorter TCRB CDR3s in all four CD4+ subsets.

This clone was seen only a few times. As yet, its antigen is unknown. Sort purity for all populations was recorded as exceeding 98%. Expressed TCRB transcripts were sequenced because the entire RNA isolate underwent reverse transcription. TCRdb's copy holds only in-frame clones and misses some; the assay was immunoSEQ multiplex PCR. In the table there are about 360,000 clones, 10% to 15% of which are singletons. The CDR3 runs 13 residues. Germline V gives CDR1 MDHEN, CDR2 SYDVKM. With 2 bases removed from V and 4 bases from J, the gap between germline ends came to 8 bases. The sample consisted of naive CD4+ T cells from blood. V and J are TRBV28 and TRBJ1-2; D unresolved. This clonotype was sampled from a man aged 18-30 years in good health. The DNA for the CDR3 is TGTGCCAGCAGTTTACTATCTAGCTATGGCTACACCTTC. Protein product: CASSLLSSYGYTF.